The clone carrying this T cell receptor (beta chain) was found a few times. V lost 6 bases, J lost 8 bases, and 11 bases stayed unmatched. The CDR3 has 15 amino acids. Germline assignment: CDR1 SGHDN and CDR2 FVKESK. This sample is part of a study of response to subunit inactivated influenza vaccine. TCRdb ran MiXCR on the RT-PCR reads and lists one entry per CDR3 protein. The sample carries hundreds of thousands of distinct CDR3 sequences, about 11% recorded once. These records were also assigned to another study, of T cells expressing NK-cell markers. That investigation notes: UMI-tagged 5'RACE template switching yielded the TCR beta cDNA.

The origin of this receptor is a man over 45 who received an inactivated influenza vaccine. The specimen comprised PBMCs from blood, sampled on the day of vaccination. The J gene is TRBJ2-1, the V gene TRBV14; 9 bases align to TRBD1. The CDR3 DNA is TGTGCCAGCAGTCCCGGGACAGGGTTGGTCCATGAGCAGTTCTTC. Translating it yields CASSPGTGLVHEQFF.